The present TCR beta chain was sequenced within a study of T cells in Graves' hyperthyroidism and ophthalmopathy. At least ten counts were recorded for this clonotype. Germline V gene lookup returns CDR1 WNHNN and CDR2 SYGVQD (reference sequence). With V trimmed by 0 bases and J by 5 bases, 9 bases remained unmatched. This CDR3 comprises 16 residues. Regions amplified from RNA transcripts were the TCR beta CDR3 regions. HTBI primers were used for first-round RT-PCR of the TCR CDR3. TCRdb re-called the multiplex PCR reads with MiXCR, one entry per CDR3 protein. Counted here are 45,000 to 60,000 distinct CDR3 sequences, just under 50% occurring once; the ten biggest clones make up roughly 12%. Ophthalmopathy patients had moderate-to-severe active disease, CAS ≥3, NOSPECS ≥4, and disease duration under 3 months.

The sequencing input was blood. The receptor comes from a woman aged 25 to 39 with Graves' ophthalmopathy. This chain uses TRBV10-1 with TRBJ2-7; 8 positions match TRBD2. CDR3 nucleotides: TGCGCCAGCAGTGAGTCGTTCCAGCGGGAGTCCGACGAGCAGTACTTC. It yields the protein CASSESFQRESDEQYF.